The clone carrying this TCR beta chain has ten or more counts. TCRdb called the RT-PCR reads again in MiXCR, with one record for every CDR3 protein. The sample comprises more than 500,000 distinct CDR3 sequences, roughly 10% of which are singletons, and approximately 10% rests with the top ten. V was pared by 4 bases and J by 0 bases, with 16 bases between. The CDR3 spans 17 residues. CDR1 is MGHRA and CDR2 is YSYEKL in the germline V gene. The sample is drawn from a study of response to subunit inactivated influenza vaccine. The same data also went into a second study, on T cells expressing NK-cell markers. That work adds: Template switching by 5'RACE with UMIs generated the TCR beta cDNA. The authors applied an anti-gamma-delta TCR antibody in several experiments, and it restricted sorting to alpha-beta TCR T cells.

Source: PBMCs from blood, taken on the day of vaccination. The gene calls are TRBV4-1 and TRBJ1-3; D is unclear. The TCR was taken from a man aged 45-65 years who received an inactivated influenza vaccine. CDR3 amino acids: CASSPPPAGSSGNTIYF. The DNA for the CDR3 is TGCGCCAGCAGCCCACCTCCGGCCGGTAGCTCTGGAAACACCATATATTTT.